The 14 T cell receptor beta chains in this list originate from one sample, sequenced in a study of T cell repertoires in cytomegalovirus infection. TCRdb redid the calling of the reads with MiXCR, one entry per CDR3 protein. Among around 750,000 distinct CDR3 sequences listed, about 31% were seen once. Antigen specificity for these receptors is unknown. The sequences come from cultured CD8+ T cells from PBMCs, collected from culture after CMV antigen stimulation. The receptors originated from a human donor in good health (CMV status not recorded). Some clones in this sample may be carry-over from other donors' samples.

Only a few counts were recorded for this clonotype. CDR3 DNA sequence: TGTGCCAGCAGCTTAACCAGCCTGGGTCTGTATTTT. As protein: CASSLTSLGLYF. The rearrangement joins TRBV7-9 to TRBJ2-3; D unresolved. CDR1 is SEHNR, CDR2 FQNEAQ, per germline (reference sequence). V was shortened by 2 bases and J by 14 bases, with 14 bases between the two germline ends. This CDR3 is built from 12 residues.

This clonotype was found a few times. This chain uses TRBV13 with TRBJ2-1, with 9 bases identical to TRBD1. This CDR3 is built from 17 residues. Germline V gives CDR1 PRHDT, CDR2 FYEKMQ (reference sequence). Trimming removed 1 base from V and 3 bases from J; junction bases left unmatched: 7. CDR3 protein: CASSLVGQGPLYNEQFF. Written as DNA, the CDR3 is TGTGCCAGCAGCTTAGTGGGACAGGGACCTCTCTACAATGAGCAGTTCTTC.

A remark on this clonotype: The junction and the germline gene differ at one end; a read error may be behind it. The genes are TRBV11-3 and TRBJ2-1, with TRBD2 identical over 9 bases. CDR1 is SGHNT, CDR2 YENEEA, per germline. The CDR3 is 15 residues long. The CDR3 sequence: CANSLVGGGAVEQFF. The CDR3 coding sequence is TGTGCCAACAGCTTAGTGGGCGGGGGGGCCGTTGAGCAGTTCTTC.

V and J are TRBV4-2 and TRBJ1-4; no reliable D call. Germline V gives CDR1 LGHNA, CDR2 YNFKEQ. The V gene lost 2 bases and the J gene lost 7 bases, with 17 bases spanning the gap. This CDR3 is built from 16 residues. The CDR3 region has the DNA TGTGCCAGCAGCCAATACTATACCGGGGAGGGTGAAAAACTGTTTTTT. Protein product: CASSQYYTGEGEKLFF.

This clonotype was observed a handful of times. V usage is TRBV7-9 and J usage is TRBJ2-1; possibly TRBD2 for D (6 bases). The CDR3 length is 18 residues. Trimming shortened V by 2 bases and J by 8 bases, and 25 bases separated the two germline ends. Germline CDR1 reads SEHNR; CDR2 reads FQNEAQ (reference sequence). The CDR3 DNA reads TGTGCCAGCAGCTTAAGTCGGCGGGTTCTAGCGCCCCAGGATGAGCAGTTCTTC. As protein: CASSLSRRVLAPQDEQFF.

The chain uses TRBV7-9 and TRBJ2-3; 7 nucleotides line up with TRBD1. The CDR3 totals 18 residues. Germline V gene lookup returns CDR1 SEHNR and CDR2 FQNEAQ (reference sequence). V gave up 1 base and J gave up 1 base; unmatched junction bases: 11. The CDR3 sequence is CASSLGEGAGVGTDTQYF. For the CDR3, the DNA is TGTGCCAGCAGCTTAGGAGAGGGGGCAGGCGTGGGCACAGATACGCAGTATTTT.

This clonotype was picked up one time. V gene TRBV5-1 combines with J gene TRBJ2-7; possible D gene TRBD2, 5 bases. The CDR3 is made up of 14 amino acids. The germline V gene has CDR1 SGHRS and CDR2 YFSETQ. Trimming removed 4 bases at V and 6 bases at J, with 17 bases between. CDR3 amino acids: CASSIGTGMGEQYV. CDR3 nucleotide sequence: TGCGCCAGCAGCATAGGTACGGGGATGGGCGAGCAGTACGTC.

For this clonotype: A much larger clone lies a single base off, so this may be a read error. The chain links TRBV12-3 or TRBV12-4 to TRBJ1-2; D gene unclear. There are 15 residues in the CDR3. CDR3 in DNA: TGTGCCAACAGTTCAACCTCCCCAGACCCCTATGGCTACACCTTC. Translating it yields CANSSTSPDPYGYTF.

The V gene is TRBV24-1, the J gene TRBJ2-5; D might be TRBD2 (6 bases). Germline CDR1 reads KGHDR; CDR2 reads SFDVKD. The V end was cut by 4 bases, the J end by 5 bases, with 19 bases between. CDR3 size: 16 residues. The CDR3 sequence is CATSDWDFWAPETQYF. The CDR3 DNA reads TGTGCCACCAGTGACTGGGACTTTTGGGCCCCGGAGACCCAGTACTTC.

This clonotype has only a few counts. The V call is TRBV29-1, the J call TRBJ2-6; D is possibly TRBD1 (6 bases). This CDR3 has 16 residues. V lost 7 bases to trimming and J lost 0 bases, with 16 bases between them. Germline V gene sequence: CDR1 SQVTM, CDR2 ANQGSEA. CDR3 residues: CSARGRWASGANVLTF. CDR3 nucleotide sequence: TGCAGCGCCAGGGGTCGCTGGGCCTCTGGGGCCAACGTCCTGACTTTC.

V is TRBV6-1 and J is TRBJ1-2, with D tentatively TRBD1 (6 bases). Germline CDR1 is MNHNS and CDR2 is SASEGT. The CDR3 is made up of 16 amino acids. The ends were cut back, 5 bases at V and 1 base at J, with 17 bases in the middle. The chain's CDR3 is CASSKMGAANNYGYTF. DNA for the CDR3: TGTGCCAGCAGTAAAATGGGGGCGGCCAATAACTATGGCTACACCTTC.

A note on this clonotype: It is likely a read error, because the conserved phenylalanine at the end of the CDR3 is missing. This rearrangement joins TRBV7-2 to TRBJ1-5, with a tentative D call TRBD1 (5 bases). V dropped 5 bases and J dropped 0 bases, with 8 bases sitting between them. Germline V gene sequence: CDR1 SGHTA, CDR2 FQGNSA. The CDR3 runs to 14 residues. CDR3 sequence: CASSPGTSNQPQHL. In nucleotides, the CDR3 is TGTGCCAGCAGCCCAGGGACTAGCAATCAGCCCCAGCATCTT.

This clonotype was seen only a few times. This chain joins TRBV25-1 and TRBJ1-2; 9 bases line up with TRBD1. From germline, CDR1 is MGHDK and CDR2 SYGVNS. This CDR3 contains 18 residues. V dropped 6 bases and J dropped 1; count of bases not matched to a gene: 15. This CDR3 is CASRSSGTGPSLNYGYTF. CDR3 nucleotide sequence: TGTGCCAGCAGAAGTTCCGGGACAGGGCCATCCCTTAACTATGGCTACACCTTC.

V and J are TRBV2 and TRBJ1-6; perhaps TRBD1 as D (5 bases). Germline CDR1 SNHLY, CDR2 FYNNEI. The V and J ends lost 0 bases and 7 bases respectively, with 16 bases between them. CDR3 length: 17 amino acids. The CDR3 reads CASSEAGRGVPNSPLHF. DNA for the CDR3: TGTGCCAGCAGTGAAGCAGGTAGGGGTGTGCCCAATTCACCCCTCCACTTT.